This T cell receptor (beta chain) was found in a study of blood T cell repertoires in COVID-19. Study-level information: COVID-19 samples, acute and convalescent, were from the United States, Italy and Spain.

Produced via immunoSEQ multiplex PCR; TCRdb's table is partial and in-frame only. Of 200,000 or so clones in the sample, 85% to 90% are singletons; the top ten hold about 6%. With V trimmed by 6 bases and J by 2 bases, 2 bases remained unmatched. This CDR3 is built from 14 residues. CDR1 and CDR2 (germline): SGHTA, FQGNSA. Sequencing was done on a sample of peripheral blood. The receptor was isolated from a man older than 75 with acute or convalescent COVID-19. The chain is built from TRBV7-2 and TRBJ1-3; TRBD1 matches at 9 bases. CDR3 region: CASRGDRAGNTIYF. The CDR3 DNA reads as TGTGCCAGCAGGGGGGACAGGGCTGGAAACACCATATATTTT.